This T cell receptor (beta chain) was captured by sequencing in a study of blood T cells in healthy people across ages. Trimming shortened V by 2 bases and J by 2 bases, and 13 bases separated the two germline ends. Per the germline V gene, CDR1 is SGDLS and CDR2 is YYNGEE. The CDR3 length is 15 residues. Sample-barcoded 5' priming and a J-beta primer mix drove a second PCR of 7 to 11 cycles. Each CDR3 protein gets one entry after TCRdb re-called the 5' RACE reads with MiXCR. The table records about 570,000 distinct CDR3 sequences, approximately 30% of them present only once. This receptor was identified in a woman between 65 and 79 years old in good health. V usage is TRBV9 and J usage is TRBJ2-5; either TRBD1 or TRBD2 may supply D (5 bases each). Sequencing was performed on blood. CDR3 nucleotide sequence: TGTGCCAGCAGCGTGACGGGACGGCTACAAGAGACCCAGTACTTC. Amino acid sequence: CASSVTGRLQETQYF.